This TCR beta chain was obtained from a study of shared clonotypes between healthy human individuals. The healthy adult donors were HIV-negative and reported no recent acute infections or vaccinations. Around 90 million PBMCs served as the genomic DNA source for unsorted samples. Germline V CDR1 and CDR2: MNHEY, SVGAGI. This CDR3 spans 15 amino acids. This clone came up once. A far larger clone lies a single base away; this is likely a read error. Different DNA sequences within this sample yield the same CDR3. Once extracted for a subset, genomic DNA was divided evenly among several immunoSEQ plates. In the source study's methods: Junction-only sequences without quality scores were provided by ImmunoSEQ, so filtering was different. Assay used: immunoSEQ multiplex PCR; TCRdb lists only in-frame clones, some missing. The DNA gave D and trimming, while V, J and clone size come from that table. Of about 560,000 clones in the sample, around three quarters were seen once.

This sequence was found in a woman in her thirties or forties in good health. Some clones in this sample may be carry-over from other donors' samples. The chain combines TRBV6-5 with TRBJ2-1; 10 bases are a match to TRBD2. The sample consisted of PBMCs. The CDR3 DNA sequence: TGCGCCAGCAGTTACGGACTAGCGGCGTGGAATGAGCAGTTCTTC. It is translated as CASSYGLAAWNEQFF.